A single sample gave rise to the 13 T cell receptor beta chains below, sequenced in a study of T cells in Graves' hyperthyroidism and ophthalmopathy. RNA transcripts were the template for amplifying TCR beta CDR3 regions. First-round RT-PCR targeting the TCR CDR3 was performed with the HTBI primer set. One entry per CDR3 protein results from TCRdb running MiXCR on the multiplex PCR reads. Here the sample spans a few hundred thousand distinct CDR3 sequences, approximately 14% being singletons. Input material: blood. The receptor set was obtained from a woman under 40 with Graves' hyperthyroidism that later progressed to Graves' ophthalmopathy.

Concerning this clonotype itself: A much larger clone differs from this one at a single base, so this may be a read error. The J gene is TRBJ2-7, the V gene TRBV7-2, with D possibly being TRBD2 (5 bases). The V and J ends lost 1 base and 8 bases respectively, with 15 bases between them. Germline values: CDR1 SGHTA, CDR2 FQGNSA. This CDR3 is built from 14 residues. Here the CDR3 DNA reads TGTGCCAGCAGCTTAGGTTCTAGCTTGTACAAGCAGTACTTC. Translated, it gives CASSLGSSLYKQYF. Using reference TRBV7-2 and TRBJ2-7 for the parts outside the CDR3, the full variable domain is GAGVSQSPSNKVTEKGKDVELRCDPISGHTALYWYRQSLGQGLEFLIYFQGNSAPDKSGLPSDRFSAERTGGSVSTLTIQRTQQEDSAVYLCASSLGSSLYKQYFGPGTRLTVT.

This clonotype was observed many times. The genes are TRBV28 and TRBJ1-6; no clear D. The CDR3 totals 14 residues. Germline CDR1 and CDR2: MDHEN and SYDVKM. The V gene lost 9 bases and the J gene lost 10 bases, with 19 bases spanning the gap. The CDR3 reads CASLSPGMVSPLHF. In DNA, the CDR3 is TGTGCCAGTCTCTCACCCGGGATGGTCTCACCCCTCCACTTT. The whole variable domain, remainder taken from reference TRBV28 and TRBJ1-6, is DVKVTQSSRYLVKRTGEKVFLECVQDMDHENMFWYRQDPGLGLRLIYFSYDVKMKEKGDIPEGYSVSREKKERFSLILESASTNQTSMYLCASLSPGMVSPLHFGNGTRLTVT.

This clonotype has at least ten counts. The chain combines TRBV20-1 with TRBJ1-4, with 8 bases lining up with TRBD1. CDR1 DFQATT and CDR2 SNEGSKA come from the germline V gene (reference sequence). The CDR3 extends over 13 amino acids. CDR3 amino acids: CRHQGAGTEKLFF. The CDR3 DNA reads as TGCAGACATCAGGGGGCTGGGACTGAAAAACTGTTTTTT.

The chain uses TRBV28 and TRBJ2-2; 7 bases align to TRBD1. This CDR3 region has 17 residues. The V and J ends lost 3 bases and 6 bases, in that order; junction bases with no gene match: 13. CDR1 is MDHEN and CDR2 is SYDVKM in the germline V gene. CDR3 in DNA: TGTGCCAGCAGTTTTTTATCTGGGACAGTGGGCCCCGGGGAGCTGTTTTTT. This gives the protein CASSFLSGTVGPGELFF.

This clonotype was found a few times. This sequence joins TRBV12-3 or TRBV12-4 and TRBJ1-2; tentative D call: TRBD1 (6 bases). The CDR3 loop spans 14 amino acids. Trimming pared 1 base from V and 7 bases from J, leaving 13 bases between. The CDR3 reads CASSLVAGGAGYTF. The CDR3 nucleotides read TGTGCCAGCAGTTTAGTGGCCGGGGGCGCTGGCTACACCTTC.

This clonotype was detected ten times or more. This chain connects TRBV28 to TRBJ2-7; a possible D gene is TRBD1 (6 bases). The CDR3 spans 14 residues. Per germline, CDR1 MDHEN and CDR2 SYDVKM. V was pared by 4 bases and J by 2 bases, with 12 bases between. The CDR3 reads CASSWMTGPYEQYF. CDR3 sequence (DNA): TGTGCCAGCAGTTGGATGACAGGTCCCTACGAGCAGTACTTC.

The rearrangement uses TRBV19 and TRBJ1-2; D gene uncertain. V lost 4 bases, J lost 4 bases, and 16 bases lay in between. The germline CDR1 and CDR2 sequences are LNHDA and SQIVND (reference sequence). The CDR3 runs to 15 residues. CDR3 coding DNA: TGTGCCAGTAGTAGGGAGGGCAGGAGCTCCTATGGCTACACCTTC. It is translated as CASSREGRSSYGYTF.

The table lists this clonotype with many counts. The J gene is TRBJ1-1, the V gene TRBV7-8; the match to TRBD1 covers 7 bases. V lost 4 bases and J lost 1; bases outside the gene matches: 9. The V gene's germline CDR1 is SGHVS and CDR2 FQNEAQ. CDR3 length: 16 residues. The CDR3 DNA is TGTGCCAGCAGCTGGCGACAGGGAGGTACGAACACTGAAGCTTTCTTT. Translated, it gives CASSWRQGGTNTEAFF.

This clonotype was counted between two and nine times. J is TRBJ1-2 and V is TRBV20-1; D is perhaps TRBD1 (6 bases). V dropped 6 bases and J dropped 5 bases, with 19 bases sitting between them. The CDR3 covers 14 residues. CDR1 is DFQATT and CDR2 is SNEGSKA in the germline V gene (reference sequence). The CDR3 loop reads CSAESGGLDYGYTF. In nucleotides, the CDR3 is TGCAGTGCCGAGAGCGGGGGCTTAGATTATGGCTACACCTTC.

In this sample, this clonotype turned up many times. The gene calls are TRBV3-1 and TRBJ1-3; D might be TRBD1 (6 bases). The V gene lost 4 bases and the J gene lost 4 bases, with 11 bases spanning the gap. Germline CDR1 reads LGHDT; CDR2 reads YNNKEL (reference sequence). The CDR3 spans 14 residues. The CDR3 protein is CASSLRDTGNTIYF. CDR3 bases: TGTGCCAGCAGCCTTCGGGACACCGGAAACACCATATATTTT. The full variable domain, rest sourced from reference TRBV3-1 and TRBJ1-3, is DTAVSQTPKYLVTQMGNDKSIKCEQNLGHDTMYWYKQDSKKFLKIMFSYNNKELIINETVPNRFSPKSPDKAHLNLHINSLELGDSAVYFCASSLRDTGNTIYFGEGSWLTVV.

This clonotype was observed many times. The chain is built from TRBV28 and TRBJ2-7; 7 bases map to TRBD1. The CDR3 totals 13 residues. The germline gives CDR1 MDHEN, CDR2 SYDVKM. The V and J ends lost 7 bases and 5 bases, in that order; junction bases with no gene match: 8. The CDR3 nucleotides are TGTGCCAGCAATGTGGGGACAGTAGACGAGCAGTACTTC. Its protein is CASNVGTVDEQYF.

The rearrangement links TRBV27 to TRBJ2-4, with D unresolved. The V gene lost 4 bases and the J gene lost 0 bases, with 4 bases spanning the gap. The CDR3 covers 13 residues. Germline lookup yields CDR1 MNHEY and CDR2 SMNVEV (reference sequence). The CDR3 protein is CASSSLAKNIQYF. As DNA, the CDR3 is TGTGCCAGCAGTTCCCTAGCCAAAAACATTCAGTACTTC.

This clonotype was recorded at least ten times. The CDR3 DNA reads as TGTGCCAGCAGTTTGGAACCGGGACAGGGATTCTATGGCTACACCTTC. This encodes CASSLEPGQGFYGYTF. The chain carries TRBV28 and TRBJ1-2; 9 bases map to TRBD1. The J segment lost 4 bases and the V segment lost 3 bases, leaving 9 bases of the junction unmatched. CDR1 MDHEN and CDR2 SYDVKM come from the germline V gene. CDR3 size: 16 residues.